Following are 2 T cell receptor beta chains from one sample sequenced in a study of T cell responses to AZD1222 COVID-19 vaccine. This table comes from immunoSEQ multiplex PCR, and its TCRdb copy is limited to in-frame clones, with some not included. This sample has roughly 200,000 clones, with 85% to 95% found just once. Sequencing was performed on peripheral blood, taken on day 0 of AZD1222 vaccination. The receptors shown here come from an adult in good health.

This chain links TRBV24-1 with TRBJ1-2; 7 positions agree with TRBD1. V lost 2 bases and J lost 4; bases outside the gene matches: 3. The CDR3 totals 14 residues. Germline loops: CDR1 KGHDR, CDR2 SFDVKD. The CDR3 DNA is TGTGCCACCAGTGATTCGACAGGGCCCTATGGCTACACCTTC. Its translation is CATSDSTGPYGYTF.

This clone was seen a single time. The chain employs TRBV19 and TRBJ2-1; 8 bases match TRBD2. The junction had 8 bases not matched to a gene; V was cut back by 3 bases and J by 4 bases. The CDR3 covers 16 residues. Germline V gives CDR1 LNHDA, CDR2 SQIVND (reference sequence). The CDR3 here is CASSIRRGGLYNEQFF. The CDR3 DNA is TGTGCCAGTAGTATTCGTCGGGGGGGCTTGTACAATGAGCAGTTCTTC.